A single sample gave rise to the 25 T cell receptor beta chains below, sequenced in a study of T cell changes during pregnancy in multiple sclerosis. Libraries were prepared by immunoSEQ multiplex PCR; TCRdb keeps only in-frame clonotypes and omits some of them. Of around 83,000 clones in the sample, about 90% were seen once. The specimen comprised CD4+ T cells from peripheral blood mononuclear cells, sampled in the second trimester of pregnancy. All receptors come from a female donor with multiple sclerosis, enrolled in a pregnancy study.

The chain links TRBV18 to TRBJ2-5, with D maybe TRBD2 (7 bases). Trimming left V 3 bases short and J 5 bases short, with 13 bases between. The CDR3 is made up of 14 amino acids. Germline CDR1 and CDR2: KGHSH and LQKENI. The CDR3 protein is CASSPGGGQETQYF. The CDR3 DNA sequence: TGTGCCAGCTCACCGGGGGGGGGCCAGGAGACCCAGTACTTC.

V is TRBV18 and J is TRBJ1-1; D uncertain. This CDR3 contains 13 residues. Trimming removed 4 bases from V and 5 bases from J, with 11 bases in between. Germline values: CDR1 KGHSH, CDR2 LQKENI. CDR3 nucleotides: TGTGCCAGCTCACAGGACCCGGGGACTGAAGCTTTCTTT. Translated: CASSQDPGTEAFF.

The V and J genes are TRBV7-2 and TRBJ1-4; D unclear. The germline CDR1 and CDR2 sequences are SGHTA and FQGNSA. The V gene lost 1 base and the J gene lost 3 bases, with 9 bases spanning the gap. CDR3 length: 15 residues. CDR3 coding DNA: TGTGCCAGCAGCTTAGTACGGCGGGCTAATGAAAAACTGTTTTTT. Translation gives CASSLVRRANEKLFF.

The chain joins TRBV29-1 to TRBJ1-1; D call uncertain. The germline V gene has CDR1 SQVTM and CDR2 ANQGSEA. The CDR3 is 13 amino acids. Trimming took off 4 bases at V and 0 bases at J, with 9 bases between the two ends. The CDR3, as DNA: TGCAGCGTTGTGAGGGTTCTGAACACTGAAGCTTTCTTT. Amino acid sequence: CSVVRVLNTEAFF. Variable domain in full (rest from reference TRBV29-1 and TRBJ1-1): SAVISQKPSRDICQRGTSLTIQCQVDSQVTMMFWYRQQPGQSLTLIATANQGSEATYESGFVIDKFPISRPNLTFSTLTVSNMSPEDSSIYLCSVVRVLNTEAFFGQGTRLTVV.

The chain uses TRBV5-5 and TRBJ2-7; D remains unclear. The CDR3 is 14 residues long. Trimming shortened V by 2 bases and J by 3 bases, and 12 bases separated the two germline ends. Germline V gene data show CDR1 as SGHKS and CDR2 as YYEKEE (reference sequence). CDR3 in DNA: TGTGCCAGCAGCTTCACGGGTGTCGGCTACGAGCAGTACTTC. It yields the protein CASSFTGVGYEQYF.

This chain joins TRBV5-1 and TRBJ1-4; D possibly corresponds to TRBD1 (6 bases). Per germline, CDR1 SGHRS and CDR2 YFSETQ. V was clipped by 3 bases and J by 4 bases, with 13 bases between them. This CDR3 comprises 15 residues. In DNA form, the CDR3 reads TGCGCCAGCAGCTATCAGACAGGTTTTAATGAAAAACTGTTTTTT. Translated, it gives CASSYQTGFNEKLFF.

This clone was detected only once. The chain carries TRBV5-1 and TRBJ1-6; TRBD1 might be the D (6 bases). Germline CDR1 and CDR2: SGHRS and YFSETQ. The CDR3 covers 15 residues. Trimming cost V 4 bases and J 6 bases, with 14 bases left between them. For the CDR3, the DNA is TGCGCCAGCAGCGTATCACAGGGTGGTAATTCACCCCTCCACTTT. Its protein is CASSVSQGGNSPLHF.

This chain uses TRBV12-5 with TRBJ1-1; 9 bases align to TRBD1. The ends lost 6 bases at V and 8 bases at J; junction bases unmatched: 7. The CDR3 contains 13 residues. The germline V gene encodes CDR1 LGHNT and CDR2 FRNRAP. CDR3 loop: CASGMTGGIEAFF. CDR3 DNA: TGTGCTAGTGGGATGACAGGGGGTATCGAAGCTTTCTTT.

The chain combines TRBV10-3 with TRBJ1-2; D unclear. V lost 4 bases, J lost 5 bases, and 8 bases lay in between. The CDR3 contains 12 residues. CDR1 and CDR2 (germline): ENHRY, SYGVKD. The CDR3 DNA is TGTGCCATCAGTGTAGCCGATTATGGCTACACCTTC. Its protein is CAISVADYGYTF.

The CDR3 DNA sequence: TGTGCCAGCAGCTGGGACCAGGGGGCCGGGACAGATACGCAGTATTTT. Encoded protein: CASSWDQGAGTDTQYF. The chain employs TRBV7-2 and TRBJ2-3; 8 bases fit TRBD1. CDR3 length equals 16 residues. The J segment lost 3 bases and the V segment lost 4 bases, leaving 9 bases of the junction unmatched. CDR1 is SGHTA, CDR2 FQGNSA, per germline.

The J gene is TRBJ2-1, the V gene TRBV30, with 9 bases fitting TRBD1. The trim removed 7 bases at V and 6 bases at J, leaving 10 bases unmatched. Germline lookup yields CDR1 GTSNPN and CDR2 SVGIG (reference sequence). This CDR3 contains 14 residues. The DNA for the CDR3 is TGTGCCTCTGCGACAGGGGGTCCCTCCAATGAGCAGTTCTTC. It yields the protein CASATGGPSNEQFF.

The chain is built from TRBV19 and TRBJ1-1; D not resolved. Trimming took off 3 bases at V and 6 bases at J, with 17 bases between the two ends. The germline V gene encodes CDR1 LNHDA and CDR2 SQIVND (reference sequence). CDR3 length equals 15 residues. The CDR3 here is CASSIRGGGFAEAFF. The CDR3 nucleotides are TGTGCCAGTAGTATTCGTGGCGGAGGGTTTGCTGAAGCTTTCTTT.

This chain connects TRBV14 to TRBJ2-7; TRBD2 agrees at 12 bases. The CDR3 contains 17 residues. Germline CDR1 reads SGHDN; CDR2 reads FVKESK. Unmatched junction bases numbered 6, after V lost 1 base and J lost 2 bases. CDR3 in amino acids: CASSQVRRTSGAYEQYF. The CDR3 DNA reads as TGTGCCAGCAGCCAAGTCCGGAGGACTAGCGGGGCCTACGAGCAGTACTTC. The whole variable domain, remainder taken from reference TRBV14 and TRBJ2-7, is EAGVTQFPSHSVIEKGQTVTLRCDPISGHDNLYWYRRVMGKEIKFLLHFVKESKQDESGMPNNRFLAERTGGTYSTLKVQPAELEDSGVYFCASSQVRRTSGAYEQYFGPGTRLTVT.

The V and J genes are TRBV27 and TRBJ2-7, with 14 bases fitting TRBD2. J was trimmed by 5 bases and V by 2 bases; bases with no gene match: 5. This CDR3 is 16 amino acids long. CDR1 is MNHEY and CDR2 is SMNVEV in the germline V gene (reference sequence). In nucleotides, the CDR3 is TGTGCCAGCAGTTTACTGACTAGCGGGAGGGCGAACGAGCAGTACTTC. Encoded protein: CASSLLTSGRANEQYF.

The chain employs TRBV6-1 and TRBJ1-5; 7 positions match TRBD1. The CDR3 has 13 amino acids. Germline V CDR1 and CDR2: MNHNS, SASEGT. In DNA form, the CDR3 reads TGTGCGGCTACTAGGGGGCTTAATCAGCCCCAGCATTTT. This codes for CAATRGLNQPQHF.

This clone was found once. This rearrangement joins TRBV6-1 to TRBJ2-1; 7 bases map to TRBD2. Losses at the gene ends were 4 bases for V and 2 bases for J; bases not matched to a gene: 8. Germline values: CDR1 MNHNS, CDR2 SASEGT. The CDR3 spans 16 residues. CDR3 DNA sequence: TGTGCCAGCAGTGGTAGCCTAGCGGAAACCTACAATGAGCAGTTCTTC. Its protein is CASSGSLAETYNEQFF.

The chain employs TRBV9 and TRBJ1-2; 7 bases match TRBD1. The V and J ends lost 4 bases and 1 base, in that order; junction bases with no gene match: 7. This CDR3 has 15 residues. The germline gives CDR1 SGDLS, CDR2 YYNGEE. As DNA, the CDR3 is TGTGCCAGCAGCCCAGCCGGGACAGTTAACTATGGCTACACCTTC. Amino acid sequence: CASSPAGTVNYGYTF.

The CDR3 bases are TGCGCCAGCAGCTTAAGCCCGGGACAGGGTCACAATGAGCAGTTCTTC. The encoded protein is CASSLSPGQGHNEQFF. The rearrangement joins TRBV5-1 to TRBJ2-1, with TRBD1 matching over 9 bases. CDR3 size: 16 residues. Germline CDR1 is SGHRS and CDR2 is YFSETQ. After removal of 2 bases from V and 5 bases from J, the junction contained 8 bases not matched to a gene. The variable domain in full, with the rest retrieved from reference TRBV5-1 and TRBJ2-1, is KAGVTQTPRYLIKTRGQQVTLSCSPISGHRSVSWYQQTPGQGLQFLFEYFSETQRNKGNFPGRFSGRQFSNSRSEMNVSTLELGDSALYLCASSLSPGQGHNEQFFGPGTRLTVL.

The chain has TRBV5-1 and TRBJ2-5, with a weak D call TRBD2 (8 bases). Trimming removed 10 bases from V and 6 bases from J, with 22 bases in between. Germline loops: CDR1 SGHRS, CDR2 YFSETQ. The CDR3 consists of 14 residues. The CDR3: CASLPGTRGQTQYF. The CDR3 coding sequence is TGCGCCTCCCTCCCCGGGACTAGGGGGCAGACCCAGTACTTC.

The rearrangement links TRBV28 to TRBJ1-3; perhaps TRBD1 as D (5 bases). The germline gives CDR1 MDHEN, CDR2 SYDVKM. Between the trimmed V and J ends, which lost 1 base and 4 bases, there was a span of 20 bases. The CDR3 loop spans 18 amino acids. CDR3 residues: CASSLLLSGEIRGNTIYF. The CDR3 DNA follows: TGTGCCAGCAGTTTATTGTTGTCGGGGGAAATTCGGGGAAACACCATATATTTT.

The chain recombines TRBV2 with TRBJ1-1; D might be TRBD1 (5 bases). This CDR3 region has 14 residues. From germline, CDR1 is SNHLY and CDR2 FYNNEI. V lost 3 bases and J lost 6, with 14 bases in between. Written as DNA, the CDR3 is TGTGCCAGCAGTGAGTACCCGGGGGGGTCTGAAGCTTTCTTT. Translation: CASSEYPGGSEAFF.

This clone has a single count. V usage is TRBV19 and J usage is TRBJ1-1; D ambiguous. The germline CDR1 and CDR2 sequences are LNHDA and SQIVND (reference sequence). The CDR3 totals 13 residues. V lost 7 bases to trimming and J lost 6 bases, with 15 bases between them. CDR3 coding DNA: TGTGCCAGTATTCCGGGGAGTGGCGCTGAAGCTTTCTTT. This gives the protein CASIPGSGAEAFF. Using reference TRBV19 and TRBJ1-1 for the parts outside the CDR3, the full variable domain is DGGITQSPKYLFRKEGQNVTLSCEQNLNHDAMYWYRQDPGQGLRLIYYSQIVNDFQKGDIAEGYSVSREKKESFPLTVTSAQKNPTAFYLCASIPGSGAEAFFGQGTRLTVV.

This chain uses TRBV15 with TRBJ1-6; TRBD1 matches 9 bases. There are 16 residues in the CDR3. CDR1 is LNHNV, CDR2 YYDKDF, per germline (reference sequence). The V gene end was trimmed by 1 base and the J gene end by 10 bases; junction bases not matched to a gene: 8. CDR3 coding DNA: TGTGCCACCAGCAGAGCCTCCGGGACAGGGAACTCACCCCTCCACTTT. Residues: CATSRASGTGNSPLHF.

This chain connects TRBV7-2 to TRBJ2-1; 14 nucleotides line up with TRBD2. CDR3 length: 17 residues. J gave up 6 bases and V 5 bases, and 9 bases lay outside the gene matches. Germline V gene sequence: CDR1 SGHTA, CDR2 FQGNSA. This chain's CDR3 is CASSTSVGLAGANEQFF. The CDR3 nucleotides are TGTGCCAGCAGCACCAGCGTGGGACTAGCGGGGGCCAATGAGCAGTTCTTC.

A word on this clone: One junction end does not reproduce the germline sequence, and a read error may be involved. The V call is TRBV9, the J call TRBJ2-2, with TRBD1 identical over 7 bases. The CDR3 runs to 13 residues. CDR1 SGDLS and CDR2 YYNGEE come from the germline V gene. CDR3 protein: CASRQGNAGELFF. The CDR3 DNA follows: TGTGCCAGCAGACAGGGGAACGCCGGGGAGCTGTTTTTT.